This paragraph reports one T cell receptor (beta chain). Its antigen is not identified. The data stem from a study of a mutant IDH1 vaccine in newly diagnosed glioma. Study-level background: Most patients had received both radiotherapy and temozolomide, the prior options being radiotherapy, temozolomide, or both. Study results and caveats: Apparently unrelated to pseudoprogression were changes in the top peripheral T cell clonotypes.

The sample's time point: week 11, during vaccination. Every single dose of the vaccine, 300 ug of mutant IDH1 20-mer peptide, came with topical imiquimod. Sequencing was performed with immunoSEQ multiplex PCR; in TCRdb, only in-frame clones are kept and a portion is missing. This table has about 61,000 clones, under 90% appearing once. The germline gives CDR1 KGHSH, CDR2 LQKENI. The J segment lost 15 bases and the V segment lost 4 bases, leaving 6 bases of the junction unmatched. This CDR3 has 12 residues. This TCR was sampled from a man between 50 and 59 years old with glioma. The chain has TRBV18 and TRBJ2-1; 10 bases line up with TRBD1. The starting material was PBMCs, obtained from a glioma patient whose treatment included an IDH1 peptide vaccine. The CDR3: CASSQTGGYGFF. The CDR3 nucleotides read TGTGCCAGCTCACAGACAGGGGGCTATGGGTTCTTC.